The entry that follows covers one T cell receptor beta chain sequence. Its antigen is still unknown. The time point denotes: time of PML onset. T3 refers to blood collected at the onset of PML. This sample stems from a study of multiple sclerosis patients with progressive multifocal leukoencephalopathy. Findings and caveats of the study: It is unclear whether the findings reflect JC virus infection or general immunocompromise. Most PML patients had lower entropy, suggesting less diverse TRB repertoires.

This CDR3 is built from 17 residues. V was clipped by 0 bases and J by 1 base; unmatched bases: 5. CDR1 is SGHRS and CDR2 is YFSETQ in the germline V gene. Some clones are missing from TCRdb's copy, which holds only in-frame ones; the method was immunoSEQ multiplex PCR. The table lists about 31,000 clones, around 90% of them singletons, with 5.5% to 6.5% in the top ten. This TCR was sampled from a woman aged 40 to 50 with progressive multifocal leukoencephalopathy. The sequencing used PBMCs, collected from a patient treated with natalizumab. The chain uses TRBV5-1 and TRBJ2-7; 12 bases are shared with TRBD2. In nucleotides, the CDR3 is TGCGCCAGCAGCTTGGCACTAGCGGGGGGCCCTTCCTACGAGCAGTACTTC. Its translation is CASSLALAGGPSYEQYF.